A single sample gave rise to the 12 T cell receptor beta chains below, sequenced in a study of blood T cell repertoires in COVID-19. Profiling relied on immunoSEQ multiplex PCR, and the TCRdb table lists in-frame clones only, not all of them. Here the sample spans around 150,000 clones, 90% being singletons. The sequenced sample consisted of peripheral blood. The receptors were sampled from a man aged 55 to 69 with active or convalescent COVID-19.

This clone was observed a few times. The J gene is TRBJ1-3, the V gene TRBV4-1, with TRBD1 matching over 7 bases. CDR3 length: 18 amino acids. Germline assignment: CDR1 MGHRA and CDR2 YSYEKL. V was clipped by 0 bases and J by 0 bases; unmatched bases: 8. The CDR3 here is CASSQELGTASSGNTIYF. The CDR3 DNA sequence: TGCGCCAGCAGCCAAGAGTTAGGGACAGCAAGCTCTGGAAACACCATATATTTT.

V gene TRBV29-1 combines with J gene TRBJ1-2; D is uncertain. Germline V gene sequence: CDR1 SQVTM, CDR2 ANQGSEA. CDR3 length equals 13 residues. Trimming took 3 bases from V and 6 from J, leaving 14 bases between them. CDR3 nucleotide sequence: TGCAGCGTTGACTTCGGGAATTCGCATGGCTACACCTTC. Amino acid sequence: CSVDFGNSHGYTF.

The chain is built from TRBV29-1 and TRBJ2-5, with 7 bases aligning to TRBD1. Unmatched junction bases numbered 12, after V lost 6 bases and J lost 2 bases. Germline V lookup: CDR1 SQVTM, CDR2 ANQGSEA. This CDR3 contains 15 residues. The DNA of the CDR3 is TGCAGCGTCGACATTACAGGGGTCCTACAAGAGACCCAGTACTTC. This encodes CSVDITGVLQETQYF.

CDR3 loop: CAISVVGGASTDTQYF. As DNA, the CDR3 is TGTGCCATCAGTGTGGTCGGAGGGGCTAGCACAGATACGCAGTATTTT. The chain is built from TRBV10-3 and TRBJ2-3; D is perhaps TRBD2 (6 bases). The germline CDR1 and CDR2 sequences are ENHRY and SYGVKD. Trimming took off 4 bases at V and 0 bases at J, with 14 bases between the two ends. This CDR3 contains 16 residues.

V and J are TRBV7-9 and TRBJ2-4; 7 bases are shared with TRBD1. After removal of 6 bases from V and 0 bases from J, the junction contained 8 bases not matched to a gene. There are 16 residues in the CDR3. Germline V lookup: CDR1 SEHNR, CDR2 FQNEAQ (reference sequence). CDR3 in amino acids: CASSPGQALAKNIQYF. DNA of the CDR3: TGTGCCAGCAGTCCCGGACAGGCCTTAGCCAAAAACATTCAGTACTTC.

The CDR3 reads CASSMDSNTYEQYF. As DNA, the CDR3 is TGCGCCAGCAGTATGGACAGTAACACCTACGAGCAGTACTTC. The chain employs TRBV5-1 and TRBJ2-7, with a possible D match to TRBD1 (6 bases). Germline loops: CDR1 SGHRS, CDR2 YFSETQ. The CDR3 sequence is 14 residues long. The V and J ends lost 5 bases and 2 bases respectively, with 14 bases between them.

This rearrangement joins TRBV19 to TRBJ1-5; D possibly corresponds to TRBD1 (5 bases). This CDR3 region has 18 residues. Germline CDR1 is LNHDA and CDR2 is SQIVND (reference sequence). With 1 base removed from V and 1 base from J, the gap between germline ends came to 17 bases. CDR3 DNA sequence: TGTGCCAGTAGTATAGTTATAGGAGGGGCGCGGAGCAATCAGCCCCAGCATTTT. It codes for CASSIVIGGARSNQPQHF. Using reference TRBV19 and TRBJ1-5 for the parts outside the CDR3, the full variable domain is DGGITQSPKYLFRKEGQNVTLSCEQNLNHDAMYWYRQDPGQGLRLIYYSQIVNDFQKGDIAEGYSVSREKKESFPLTVTSAQKNPTAFYLCASSIVIGGARSNQPQHFGDGTRLSIL.

This rearrangement joins TRBV19 to TRBJ1-2; 7 bases match TRBD1. V was clipped by 5 bases and J by 7 bases; unmatched bases: 19. Germline CDR1 and CDR2: LNHDA and SQIVND (reference sequence). This CDR3 is built from 17 residues. CDR3 sequence reads: CASSPGTVWSTYAGYTF. CDR3 nucleotide sequence: TGTGCCAGTAGTCCTGGGACAGTTTGGTCCACCTATGCTGGCTACACCTTC.

The chain is built from TRBV18 and TRBJ1-3; D perhaps matches TRBD1 (5 bases). The CDR3 runs to 18 residues. Trimming shortened V by 3 bases and J by 0 bases, and 18 bases separated the two germline ends. Germline V gene sequence: CDR1 KGHSH, CDR2 LQKENI. This chain's CDR3 is CASSPPSIQQVSGNTIYF. CDR3 nucleotides: TGTGCCAGCTCACCTCCTTCAATACAACAGGTCTCTGGAAACACCATATATTTT.

This chain links TRBV19 with TRBJ1-4, with D unresolved. The CDR3 has 12 residues. Trimming removed 6 bases at V and 7 bases at J, with 9 bases between. CDR1 is LNHDA, CDR2 SQIVND, per germline (reference sequence). The CDR3 spells CASSLLGEKLFF. Written as DNA, the CDR3 is TGTGCCAGTAGCCTTCTCGGTGAAAAACTGTTTTTT.

The gene calls are TRBV5-4 and TRBJ1-1, with D possibly matching TRBD1 (5 bases). The germline gives CDR1 SGHNT, CDR2 YYREEE (reference sequence). The CDR3 spans 14 residues. V was pared by 2 bases and J by 7 bases, with 15 bases between. CDR3 amino acids: CASSFRGTTVEAFF. DNA of the CDR3: TGTGCCAGCAGCTTCAGAGGGACTACGGTTGAAGCTTTCTTT.

J is TRBJ2-2 and V is TRBV7-2; no definite D call. Deletions cut 5 bases from V and 1 base from J, with 11 bases between. The CDR3 consists of 15 residues. From germline, CDR1 is SGHTA and CDR2 FQGNSA. CDR3 bases: TGTGCCAGCAGCCCCAACGGTGTGAACACCGGGGAGCTGTTTTTT. This codes for CASSPNGVNTGELFF. The full variable domain, rest sourced from reference TRBV7-2 and TRBJ2-2, is GAGVSQSPSNKVTEKGKDVELRCDPISGHTALYWYRQSLGQGLEFLIYFQGNSAPDKSGLPSDRFSAERTGGSVSTLTIQRTQQEDSAVYLCASSPNGVNTGELFFGEGSRLTVL.